These T cell receptor beta chains were read from a single sample in a study of CD8 T cells in ankylosing spondylitis. TCRdb re-derived calls from the 5' RACE reads in MiXCR, one entry per CDR3 protein. The sample includes about 250,000 distinct CDR3 sequences, more than 20% of them seen just once. Sequencing was performed on blood, either unsorted or a sorted T cell fraction (not recorded which). The receptor set was obtained from a male donor with ankylosing spondylitis or in good health (not recorded which). Each CDR3 is given with its conserved first and last residue. Each record gives: V gene, J gene, D gene, clone size, CDR3 DNA, CDR3 protein. D genes are given only for firm matches. Size is omitted from some rows. Given values are once, few, many or a class for expanded clones.

>TRBV20-1|TRBJ2-7|TRBD1|-
TGCAGTGCGTGGGACAGACTAACCTACGAGCAGTACTTC
CSAWDRLTYEQYF
>TRBV5-1|TRBJ1-5|-|few
TGCGCGAGCAGCACGGACAGCCCCGATCAGCCCCAGCATTTT
CASSTDSPDQPQHF
>TRBV24-1|TRBJ2-1|-|few
TGTGCCACCAGTGTCAAACGGTTCCATGAGCAGTTCTTC
CATSVKRFHEQFF
>TRBV25-1|TRBJ1-6|-|-
TGTGCCAGCAGCTTAGGACGAAATTCACCCCTCCACTTT
CASSLGRNSPLHF
>TRBV29-1|TRBJ1-2|-|few
TGCAGCGTTGAAGACCCGACAGATTATGGCTACACCTTC
CSVEDPTDYGYTF
>TRBV2|TRBJ2-5|TRBD1|few
TGTGCCAGCAGTGGGGACAGGTTCTACCAAGAGACCCAGTACTTC
CASSGDRFYQETQYF
>TRBV12-3/TRBV12-4|TRBJ2-3|TRBD2|-
TGTGCCAGCGAGGTTAGCGGGGGCACAGATACGCAGTATTTT
CASEVSGGTDTQYF
>TRBV11-2|TRBJ2-5|-|-
TGTGCCAGCAGCTCTCCCGGGCGGGTAAAAGAGACCCAGTACTTC
CASSSPGRVKETQYF
>TRBV6-2/TRBV6-3|TRBJ2-3|-|-
TGTGCCAGCAGTTACGGCGTCCAGGATTTCACAGATACGCAGTATTTT
CASSYGVQDFTDTQYF
>TRBV19|TRBJ2-7|TRBD1|once
TGTGCCAGTAGTACCGCCAGGCTAAGGACAGGGGGCTACGAGCAGTACTTC
CASSTARLRTGGYEQYF
>TRBV6-6|TRBJ1-6|-|many
TGTGCCAGCAGTCCACTCGGGTCTTCACCCCTCCACTTT
CASSPLGSSPLHF
>TRBV20-1|TRBJ1-2|-|few
TGCAGTGCTAGCGGCCAGCCGATGAACTATGGCTACACCTTC
CSASGQPMNYGYTF
>TRBV20-1|TRBJ2-4|-|few
TGCAGTCCCATCGGACAGGCCAAAAACATTCAGTACTTC
CSPIGQAKNIQYF
>TRBV6-6|TRBJ2-2|-|-
TGTGCCAGCAGACCCTTGGTCACCGGGGAGCTGTTTTTT
CASRPLVTGELFF
>TRBV5-5|TRBJ2-7|-|-
TGTGCCAGCAGCTTGGGCGGGATCGACTACGAGCAGTACTTC
CASSLGGIDYEQYF
>TRBV28|TRBJ2-1|TRBD1|once
TGTGCCAGCAGCTTTACGGGCAGGGGGTCCTACAATGAGCAGTTCTTC
CASSFTGRGSYNEQFF
>TRBV20-1|TRBJ2-1|-|few
TGCAGTGCTGTGGGGGCCCAGGGCAATGAGCAGTTCTTC
CSAVGAQGNEQFF
>TRBV20-1|TRBJ1-2|-|few
TGCAGTGCCCCCCGCGGCAGCCGGGTCCGGGTTAACTATGGCTACACCTTC
CSAPRGSRVRVNYGYTF
>TRBV3-1|TRBJ2-5|-|many
TGTGCCAGCAGCCAAGATACGGCGTTTCAGGAGACCCAGTACTTC
CASSQDTAFQETQYF
>TRBV20-1|TRBJ2-5|TRBD1|many
TGCAGTGCAAAGACAGGGACGATCCAAGAGACCCAGTACTTC
CSAKTGTIQETQYF
>TRBV3-1|TRBJ1-5|-|many
TGTGCCAGCAGCCGGGGACACGACAATCAGCCCCAGCATTTT
CASSRGHDNQPQHF
>TRBV12-3/TRBV12-4|TRBJ2-3|TRBD2|-
TGTGCCAGCGCGGGGGGGATGAACACAGATACGCAGTATTTT
CASAGGMNTDTQYF
>TRBV11-2|TRBJ2-3|-|-
TGTGCCAGCAGCCCCCTTGGTACGCAGTATTTT
CASSPLGTQYF
>TRBV20-1|TRBJ2-1|-|-
TGCAGTGCTAGCCCTCTCCCGGCGGGCTCTGAGCAGTTCTTC
CSASPLPAGSEQFF
>TRBV5-1|TRBJ1-1|-|few
TGCGCCAGCAGCTGGGAACAGGGAACTGAAGCTTTCTTT
CASSWEQGTEAFF
>TRBV6-1|TRBJ1-5|-|many
TGTGCCAGCAGCACCCTGCGGGGTCAGCCCCAGCATTTT
CASSTLRGQPQHF
>TRBV20-1|TRBJ2-1|TRBD2|many
TGCACTGTCTGGCGGGGGGGTATGGGCAATGAGCAGTTCTTC
CTVWRGGMGNEQFF
>TRBV29-1|TRBJ2-3|TRBD2|-
TGCAGCGTCGGTGGGCTAGCGGGGGGGCCAGATACGCAGTATTTT
CSVGGLAGGPDTQYF
>TRBV28|TRBJ2-5|-|once
TGTGCCAGCAGTTCCCCCGAAGAGCTCGGGGAGTACTTC
CASSSPEELGEYF
>TRBV20-1|TRBJ2-7|-|-
TGCAGTGCTAGTGAAACGGAGCAGTACTTC
CSASETEQYF
>TRBV5-4|TRBJ1-2|TRBD1|-
TGTGCCAGCTTGGACAGGGGGGTCCCTGACTATGGCTACACCTTC
CASLDRGVPDYGYTF
>TRBV20-1|TRBJ1-6|-|few
TGCAGTGCTAGAGATGGGTCCAGTTATAATTCACCCCTCCACTTT
CSARDGSSYNSPLHF
>TRBV10-3|TRBJ2-7|-|many
TGTGCCATCAGTGAGCGTGTTGAGACCGAGGGTATCGAGCAGTACTTC
CAISERVETEGIEQYF
>TRBV5-1|TRBJ2-3|-|many
TGCGCCAGCAGCTGGAGCACAGATACGCAGTATTTT
CASSWSTDTQYF
>TRBV7-2|TRBJ2-7|TRBD2|-
TGTGCCAGCAGTCCTTCTAGCGGGGGTTACGAGCAGTACTTC
CASSPSSGGYEQYF
>TRBV12-3/TRBV12-4|TRBJ1-5|TRBD1|few
TGTGCCAGCAGACAAGAGGGGGCCAATCAGCCCCAGCATTTT
CASRQEGANQPQHF
>TRBV6-1|TRBJ1-2|-|few
TGTGCCAGCAGTATCACAGCATTCTATGGCTACACCTTC
CASSITAFYGYTF
>TRBV20-1|TRBJ1-2|TRBD1|-
TGCAGTGCTATATGGGACAGGGGGCGAAATGGCTACACCTTC
CSAIWDRGRNGYTF
>TRBV12-3/TRBV12-4|TRBJ1-1|TRBD1|many
TGTGCCAGCAGTCCCTACGGGACAGGGGGCGGCCTGAACACTGAAGCTTTCTTT
CASSPYGTGGGLNTEAFF
>TRBV12-3/TRBV12-4|TRBJ2-1|-|few
TGTGCCAGCAGCTCACTAGCTCGTGAGCAGTTCTTC
CASSSLAREQFF
>TRBV14|TRBJ2-1|-|-
TGTGCCAGCCAACCTAGCTCCCCTTGGAATGAGCAGTTCTTC
CASQPSSPWNEQFF
>TRBV20-1|TRBJ1-2|-|many
TGCAGTGCTATTCCTTCCCGGCACACCTTC
CSAIPSRHTF
>TRBV20-1|TRBJ2-3|TRBD1|few
TGCAGTGACATCAACCGGGACAGGGGGCAGGATACGCAGTATTTT
CSDINRDRGQDTQYF
>TRBV6-1|TRBJ1-2|-|-
TGTGCCAGCAGTGACGGAACAATCGGGCGGGCCACCTTC
CASSDGTIGRATF
>TRBV25-1|TRBJ2-5|-|many
TGTGCCAGCGGGGACTACCAAGAGACCCAGTACTTC
CASGDYQETQYF
>TRBV10-3|TRBJ2-7|-|many
TGTGCCATCAGTGACCACTACGAGCAGTACTTC
CAISDHYEQYF
>TRBV2|TRBJ1-2|-|-
TGTGCCAGCAGTGAAGGGATATCTAACTATGGCTACACCTTC
CASSEGISNYGYTF
>TRBV10-3|TRBJ2-7|-|-
TGTGCCATCACCCCGAGGGATGGAGTCGAGCAGTACTTC
CAITPRDGVEQYF
>TRBV12-3/TRBV12-4|TRBJ1-1|-|many
TGTGCCAGCAGTTTAAGGTTCGCTGAAGCTTTCTTT
CASSLRFAEAFF
>TRBV18|TRBJ2-1|-|many
TGTGCCAGCTCACCAGGGCCCCTAGAGTACAATGAGCAGTTCTTC
CASSPGPLEYNEQFF
>TRBV12-3/TRBV12-4|TRBJ1-5|TRBD1|-
TGTGCCAGCAGTTCACGGGGGACAGGGATGGAGCCCCAGCATTTT
CASSSRGTGMEPQHF
>TRBV29-1|TRBJ2-3|TRBD2|-
TGCAGCGCCCGGGATGTCGGGGGGTCCCGGTATTTT
CSARDVGGSRYF
>TRBV20-1|TRBJ2-3|-|many
TGCAGTGCTAGAGTCGGGCTTACTTTTAGCACAGATACGCAGTATTTT
CSARVGLTFSTDTQYF
>TRBV20-1|TRBJ2-1|TRBD2|many
TGCAGTGCTAGGCGGGGGGGATACAATGAGCAGTTCTTC
CSARRGGYNEQFF
>TRBV6-5|TRBJ2-4|-|many
TGTGCCAGCACTTATGACACAGGGTCCAAAAACATTCAGTACTTC
CASTYDTGSKNIQYF
>TRBV12-3/TRBV12-4|TRBJ2-2|-|many
TGTGTCTGGGGTGATAACACAAACACCGGGGAGCTGTTTTTT
CVWGDNTNTGELFF
>TRBV20-1|TRBJ2-4|-|many
TGCAGTGCTAGTTCGCCAGCCAAAAACATTCAGTACTTC
CSASSPAKNIQYF
>TRBV7-2|TRBJ2-5|-|-
TGTGCCAGCAAAATCGGATTACAAGAGACCCAGTACTTC
CASKIGLQETQYF
>TRBV29-1|TRBJ1-1|-|few
TGCAGCGTTGCCGTGGAAGAGAACACTGAAGCTTTCTTT
CSVAVEENTEAFF